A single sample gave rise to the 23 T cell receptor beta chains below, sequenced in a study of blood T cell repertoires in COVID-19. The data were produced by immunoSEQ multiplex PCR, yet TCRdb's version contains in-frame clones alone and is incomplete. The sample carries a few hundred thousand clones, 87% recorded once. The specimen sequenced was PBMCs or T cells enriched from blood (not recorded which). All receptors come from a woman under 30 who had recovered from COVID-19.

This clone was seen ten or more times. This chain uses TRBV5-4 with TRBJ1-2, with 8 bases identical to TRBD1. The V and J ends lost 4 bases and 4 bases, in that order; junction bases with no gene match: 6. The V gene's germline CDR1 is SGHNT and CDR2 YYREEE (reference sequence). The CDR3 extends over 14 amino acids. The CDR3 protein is CASSSGQGLYGYTF. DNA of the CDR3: TGTGCCAGCAGCAGCGGACAGGGTCTCTATGGCTACACCTTC.

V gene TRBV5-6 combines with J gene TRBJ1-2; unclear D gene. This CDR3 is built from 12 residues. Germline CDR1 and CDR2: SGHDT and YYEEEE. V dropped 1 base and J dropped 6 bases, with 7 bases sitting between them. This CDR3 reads CASSLLRDGYTF. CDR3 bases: TGTGCCAGCAGCTTGTTGCGGGATGGCTACACCTTC.

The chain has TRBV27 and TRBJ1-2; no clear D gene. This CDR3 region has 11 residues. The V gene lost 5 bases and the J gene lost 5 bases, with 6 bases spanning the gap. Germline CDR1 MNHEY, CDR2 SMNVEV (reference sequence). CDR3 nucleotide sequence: TGTGCCAGCAGTGGAGATTATGGCTACACCTTC. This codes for CASSGDYGYTF.

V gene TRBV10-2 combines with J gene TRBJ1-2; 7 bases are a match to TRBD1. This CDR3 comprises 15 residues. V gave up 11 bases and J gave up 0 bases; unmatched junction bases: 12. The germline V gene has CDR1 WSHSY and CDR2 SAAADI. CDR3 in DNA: TGCGCCTGCGGACGACAGGGATCGGCTAACTATGGCTACACCTTC. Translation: CACGRQGSANYGYTF.

The CDR3 here is CASSPSYTQYF. The CDR3 DNA follows: TGTGCCAGCAGTCCGTCCTATACGCAGTATTTT. The chain uses TRBV28 and TRBJ2-3, with D unresolved. V was clipped by 5 bases and J by 7 bases, with 7 bases between them. CDR1 and CDR2 (germline): MDHEN, SYDVKM. This CDR3 region has 11 residues.

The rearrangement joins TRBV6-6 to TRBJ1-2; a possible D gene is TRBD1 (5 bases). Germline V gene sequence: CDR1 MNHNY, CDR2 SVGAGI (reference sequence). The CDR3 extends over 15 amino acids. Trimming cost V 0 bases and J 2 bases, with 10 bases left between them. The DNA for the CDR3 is TGTGCCAGCAGTTACTCGCTACAGGTCAACTATGGCTACACCTTC. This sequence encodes CASSYSLQVNYGYTF.

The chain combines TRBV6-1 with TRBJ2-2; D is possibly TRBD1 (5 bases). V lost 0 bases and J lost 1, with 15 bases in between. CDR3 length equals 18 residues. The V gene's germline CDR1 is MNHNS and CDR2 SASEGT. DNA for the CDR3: TGTGCCAGCAGTGAAGCTTCTCGGGCAGGGTTGAACACCGGGGAGCTGTTTTTT. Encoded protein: CASSEASRAGLNTGELFF.

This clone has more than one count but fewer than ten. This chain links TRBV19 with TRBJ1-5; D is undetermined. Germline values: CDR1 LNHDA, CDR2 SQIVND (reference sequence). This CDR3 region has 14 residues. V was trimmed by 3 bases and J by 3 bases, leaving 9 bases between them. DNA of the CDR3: TGTGCCAGTAGTATGGCAAGAAACAATCAGCCCCAGCATTTT. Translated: CASSMARNNQPQHF.

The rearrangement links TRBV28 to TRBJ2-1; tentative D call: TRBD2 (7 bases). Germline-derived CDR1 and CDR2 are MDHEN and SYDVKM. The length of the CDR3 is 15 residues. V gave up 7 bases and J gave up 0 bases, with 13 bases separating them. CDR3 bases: TGTGCCAGCACCCATAGGGGGGGCTCCTACAATGAGCAGTTCTTC. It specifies CASTHRGGSYNEQFF.

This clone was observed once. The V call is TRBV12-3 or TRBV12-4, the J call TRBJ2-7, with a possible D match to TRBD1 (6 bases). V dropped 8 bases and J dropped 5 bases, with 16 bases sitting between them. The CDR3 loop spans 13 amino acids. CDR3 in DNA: TGTGCCAGCCAGCCAGGGGACAACAACGAGCAGTACTTC. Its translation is CASQPGDNNEQYF.

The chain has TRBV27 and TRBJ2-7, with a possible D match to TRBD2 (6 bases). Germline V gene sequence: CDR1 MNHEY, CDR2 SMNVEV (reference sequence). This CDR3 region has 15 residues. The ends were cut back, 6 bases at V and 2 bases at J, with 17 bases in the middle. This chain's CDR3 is CASRYGSVSPYEQYF. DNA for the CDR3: TGTGCCAGCAGATACGGGAGCGTCAGCCCCTACGAGCAGTACTTC.

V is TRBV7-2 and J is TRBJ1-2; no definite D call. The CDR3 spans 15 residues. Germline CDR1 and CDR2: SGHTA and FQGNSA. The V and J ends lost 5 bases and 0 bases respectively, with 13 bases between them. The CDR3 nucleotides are TGTGCCAGCAGCCTCGTACAGTGGACTAACTATGGCTACACCTTC. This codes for CASSLVQWTNYGYTF.

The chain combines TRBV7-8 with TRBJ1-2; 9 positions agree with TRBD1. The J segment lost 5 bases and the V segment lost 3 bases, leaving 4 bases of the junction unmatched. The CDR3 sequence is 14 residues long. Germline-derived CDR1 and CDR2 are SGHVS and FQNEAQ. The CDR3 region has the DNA TGTGCCAGCAGCTTTGACAGGGGGTTTTATGGCTACACCTTC. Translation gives CASSFDRGFYGYTF.

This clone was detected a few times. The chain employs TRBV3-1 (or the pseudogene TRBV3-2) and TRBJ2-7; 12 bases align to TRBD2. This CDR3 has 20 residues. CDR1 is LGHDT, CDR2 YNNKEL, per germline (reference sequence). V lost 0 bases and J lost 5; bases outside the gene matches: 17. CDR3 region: CASSQDGSLAGGRLMDEQYF. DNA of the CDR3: TGTGCCAGCAGCCAAGATGGGAGCCTAGCGGGAGGGCGCCTTATGGACGAGCAGTACTTC.

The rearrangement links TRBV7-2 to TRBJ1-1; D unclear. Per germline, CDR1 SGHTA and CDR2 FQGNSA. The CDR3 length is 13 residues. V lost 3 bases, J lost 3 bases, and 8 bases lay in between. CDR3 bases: TGTGCCAGCAGCTTCGCACGGGACACTGAAGCTTTCTTT. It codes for CASSFARDTEAFF.

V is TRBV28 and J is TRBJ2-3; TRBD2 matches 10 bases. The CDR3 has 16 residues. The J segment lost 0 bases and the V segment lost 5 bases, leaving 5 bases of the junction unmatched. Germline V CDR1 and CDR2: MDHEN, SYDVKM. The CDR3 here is CASSRSTSGSTDTQYF. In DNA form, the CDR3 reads TGTGCCAGCAGTCGATCGACTAGCGGGAGCACAGATACGCAGTATTTT.

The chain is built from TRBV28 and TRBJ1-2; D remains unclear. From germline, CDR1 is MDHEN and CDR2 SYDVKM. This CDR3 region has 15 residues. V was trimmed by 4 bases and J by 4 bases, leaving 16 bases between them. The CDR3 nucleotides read TGTGCCAGCAGTTCGAACAGATTGCGGGGCTATGGCTACACCTTC. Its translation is CASSSNRLRGYGYTF.

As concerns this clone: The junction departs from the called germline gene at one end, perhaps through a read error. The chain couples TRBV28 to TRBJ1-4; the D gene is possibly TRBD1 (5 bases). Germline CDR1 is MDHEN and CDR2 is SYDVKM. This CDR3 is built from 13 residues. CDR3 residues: CASSPSRWGPGVF. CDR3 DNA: TGTGCCAGCAGTCCCTCCCGGTGGGGACCGGGGGTTTTT. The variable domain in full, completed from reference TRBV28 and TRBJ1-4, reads DVKVTQSSRYLVKRTGEKVFLECVQDMDHENMFWYRQDPGLGLRLIYFSYDVKMKEKGDIPEGYSVSREKKERFSLILESASTNQTSMYLCASSPSRWGPGVFGSGTQLSVL.

The CDR3 is CASSTDRGLRPDQPQHF. CDR3 nucleotide sequence: TGTGCCAGCAGCACGGACAGGGGCCTCCGCCCCGATCAGCCCCAGCATTTT. This chain connects TRBV7-8 to TRBJ1-5, with 9 bases identical to TRBD1. Per germline, CDR1 SGHVS and CDR2 FQNEAQ. J lost 5 bases, V lost 5 bases, and 13 bases had no gene match. This CDR3 contains 17 residues.

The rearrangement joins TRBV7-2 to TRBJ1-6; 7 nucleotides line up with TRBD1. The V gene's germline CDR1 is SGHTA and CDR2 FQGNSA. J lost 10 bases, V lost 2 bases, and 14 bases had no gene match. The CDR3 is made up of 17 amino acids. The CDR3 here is CASSLRPPDRSGSPLHF. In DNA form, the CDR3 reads TGTGCCAGCAGCTTAAGGCCACCGGACAGGTCCGGGTCACCCCTCCACTTT.

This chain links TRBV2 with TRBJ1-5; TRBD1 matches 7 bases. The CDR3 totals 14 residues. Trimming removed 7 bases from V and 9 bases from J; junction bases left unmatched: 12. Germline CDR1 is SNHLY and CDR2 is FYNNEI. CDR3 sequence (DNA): TGTGCCAGCACCGACGGACAGGCGAATTGGCCCCAGCATTTT. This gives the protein CASTDGQANWPQHF.

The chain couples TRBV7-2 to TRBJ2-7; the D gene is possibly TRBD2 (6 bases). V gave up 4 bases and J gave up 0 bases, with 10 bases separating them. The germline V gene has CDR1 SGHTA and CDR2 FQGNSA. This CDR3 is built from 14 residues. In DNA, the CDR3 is TGTGCCAGCAGCTCGACTAGTATCTCCTACGAGCAGTACTTC. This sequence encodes CASSSTSISYEQYF.

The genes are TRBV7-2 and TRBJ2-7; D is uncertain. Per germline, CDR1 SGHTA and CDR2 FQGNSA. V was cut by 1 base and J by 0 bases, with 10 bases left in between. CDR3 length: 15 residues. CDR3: CASSLGSFSSYEQYF. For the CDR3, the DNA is TGTGCCAGCAGCTTAGGAAGTTTTAGCTCCTACGAGCAGTACTTC. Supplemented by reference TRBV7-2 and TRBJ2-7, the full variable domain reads GAGVSQSPSNKVTEKGKDVELRCDPISGHTALYWYRQSLGQGLEFLIYFQGNSAPDKSGLPSDRFSAERTGGSVSTLTIQRTQQEDSAVYLCASSLGSFSSYEQYFGPGTRLTVT.